The 32 T cell receptor beta chains reported below all come from one sample, sequenced in a study of blood T cell repertoires in COVID-19. Some clones are missing from TCRdb's copy, which holds only in-frame ones; the method was immunoSEQ multiplex PCR. The sample lists about 100,000 clones, roughly 88% seen once, with under 3% in the top ten. Sample: peripheral blood. Receptors were obtained from a human donor in a cohort sampled during active COVID-19.

The chain employs TRBV29-1 and TRBJ1-3; D unresolved. The germline gives CDR1 SQVTM, CDR2 ANQGSEA. The CDR3 totals 14 residues. V was pared by 4 bases and J by 4 bases, with 14 bases between. The CDR3 DNA sequence: TGCAGCGTTGCACTCCCACGGTCAGGAAACACCATATATTTT. It encodes CSVALPRSGNTIYF.

CDR3 nucleotide sequence: TGTGCCACATCAAATAGCAATCAGCCCCAGCATTTT. This encodes CATSNSNQPQHF. The rearrangement links TRBV19 to TRBJ1-5, with D unresolved. V dropped 10 bases and J dropped 0 bases, with 7 bases sitting between them. This CDR3 has 12 amino acids. Germline CDR1 reads LNHDA; CDR2 reads SQIVND (reference sequence).

The genes are TRBV6-5 and TRBJ2-5; the D gene is possibly TRBD1 (5 bases). CDR1 and CDR2 from the germline V gene are MNHEY and SVGAGI. The CDR3 is 14 residues long. The ends were cut back, 0 bases at V and 5 bases at J, with 10 bases in the middle. The CDR3: CASSYSAGRETQYF. Here the CDR3 DNA reads TGTGCCAGCAGTTACTCGGCAGGGCGGGAGACCCAGTACTTC.

This rearrangement joins TRBV19 to TRBJ2-5, with TRBD2 matching over 11 bases. V shed 5 bases, J shed 5 bases, and the junction held 7 bases outside the gene matches. The CDR3 runs 15 residues. Germline V gene data show CDR1 as LNHDA and CDR2 as SQIVND (reference sequence). CDR3 sequence: CASSRLAGGSETQYF. The DNA for the CDR3 is TGTGCCAGTAGTCGCCTAGCGGGAGGTTCGGAGACCCAGTACTTC.

The chain employs TRBV11-2 and TRBJ1-5; no clear D. Trimming left V 2 bases short and J 7 bases short, with 15 bases between. Germline assignment: CDR1 SGHAT and CDR2 FQNNGV. The CDR3 extends over 15 amino acids. CDR3 nucleotides: TGTGCCAGCAGCTTAAGTGCGCGGGATGGGCAGCCCCAGCATTTT. It specifies CASSLSARDGQPQHF.

This sequence joins TRBV5-1 and TRBJ2-6; D is perhaps TRBD2 (5 bases). There are 15 residues in the CDR3. Trimming took off 6 bases at V and 1 base at J, with 11 bases between the two ends. Germline CDR1 reads SGHRS; CDR2 reads YFSETQ. CDR3 sequence (DNA): TGCGCCAGCACCGACGGGGTGTCTGGGGCCAACGTCCTGACTTTC. Its protein is CASTDGVSGANVLTF. Complete variable domain (other parts from reference TRBV5-1 and TRBJ2-6): KAGVTQTPRYLIKTRGQQVTLSCSPISGHRSVSWYQQTPGQGLQFLFEYFSETQRNKGNFPGRFSGRQFSNSRSEMNVSTLELGDSALYLCASTDGVSGANVLTFGAGSRLTVL.

The rearrangement uses TRBV5-4 and TRBJ1-5; D possibly corresponds to TRBD1 (5 bases). Per the germline V gene, CDR1 is SGHNT and CDR2 is YYREEE (reference sequence). Trimming shortened V by 3 bases and J by 1 base, and 8 bases separated the two germline ends. CDR3 length: 14 amino acids. CDR3 DNA: TGTGCCAGCAGCTCGCAGGGCAGCAATCAGCCCCAGCATTTT. Translated, it gives CASSSQGSNQPQHF.

This clone is a singleton in its sample. CDR3 sequence (DNA): TGTGCCAGCCGTACCACCGCCGGGACAGGGGACAATCAGCCCCAGCATTTT. Translation: CASRTTAGTGDNQPQHF. The chain links TRBV9 to TRBJ1-5; 10 bases fit TRBD1. CDR1 and CDR2 (germline): SGDLS, YYNGEE. The CDR3 consists of 17 residues. V was clipped by 7 bases and J by 3 bases; unmatched bases: 13.

The chain links TRBV19 to TRBJ1-4; tentative D call: TRBD1 (5 bases). Germline CDR1 and CDR2: LNHDA and SQIVND (reference sequence). Trimming left V 7 bases short and J 0 bases short, with 12 bases between. This CDR3 comprises 15 residues. CDR3 protein: CASTPAGPTNEKLFF. CDR3 DNA sequence: TGTGCCAGTACTCCCGCGGGACCAACTAATGAAAAACTGTTTTTT.

This chain uses TRBV6-6 with TRBJ1-2, with TRBD1 as a possible D gene (5 bases). The CDR3 covers 15 residues. Looked up from germline, CDR1 is MNHNY and CDR2 is SVGAGI (reference sequence). The V end lost 0 bases, the J end lost 0 bases, and 8 bases lay between the germline ends. The CDR3 here is CASSYSSGPNYGYTF. The CDR3 nucleotides read TGTGCCAGCAGTTACTCGTCAGGGCCTAACTATGGCTACACCTTC.

The chain uses TRBV18 and TRBJ1-1, with TRBD1 matching over 8 bases. The CDR3 loop spans 19 amino acids. The ends lost 3 bases at V and 3 bases at J; junction bases unmatched: 18. Germline assignment: CDR1 KGHSH and CDR2 LQKENI. The CDR3 is CASSPPVRDRGGGYTEAFF. The CDR3 DNA reads TGTGCCAGCTCACCCCCGGTCCGCGACAGGGGCGGGGGTTACACTGAAGCTTTCTTT. Together with reference TRBV18 and TRBJ1-1, the CDR3 gives the full variable domain: NAGVMQNPRHLVRRRGQEARLRCSPMKGHSHVYWYRQLPEEGLKFMVYLQKENIIDESGMPKERFSAEFPKEGPSILRIQQVVRGDSAAYFCASSPPVRDRGGGYTEAFFGQGTRLTVV.

CDR3 loop: CASSLAQVYRVSNTEAFF. CDR3 DNA sequence: TGTGCCAGCAGCTTGGCTCAGGTTTACAGGGTTTCGAACACTGAAGCTTTCTTT. The V gene is TRBV5-6, the J gene TRBJ1-1; a possible D gene is TRBD1 (6 bases). The germline gives CDR1 SGHDT, CDR2 YYEEEE. The length of the CDR3 is 18 residues. Deletions cut 0 bases from V and 1 base from J, with 19 bases between.

This chain joins TRBV18 and TRBJ2-5, with 8 bases lining up with TRBD1. The CDR3 totals 14 residues. CDR1 is KGHSH and CDR2 is LQKENI in the germline V gene. Trimming cost V 4 bases and J 1 base; bases outside gene matches: 2. The chain's CDR3 is CASSRGQAQETQYF. The CDR3 DNA sequence: TGTGCCAGCTCACGGGGACAGGCCCAAGAGACCCAGTACTTC.

On this clone itself: A junction boundary mismatches the germline segment, possibly from a read error. The rearrangement uses TRBV29-1 and TRBJ2-2, with 8 bases lining up with TRBD1. The germline V gene encodes CDR1 SQVTM and CDR2 ANQGSEA. CDR3 size: 12 residues. The CDR3 is CIAGGRTGELFF. The CDR3 bases are TGTATAGCAGGGGGCAGGACCGGGGAGCTGTTTTTT.

The J gene is TRBJ1-2, the V gene TRBV6-5; tentative D call: TRBD1 (6 bases). The germline V gene encodes CDR1 MNHEY and CDR2 SVGAGI. The CDR3 is 14 amino acids. The V gene lost 6 bases and the J gene lost 3 bases, with 14 bases spanning the gap. CDR3 residues: CASRATDSHYGYTF. In DNA form, the CDR3 reads TGTGCCAGCAGAGCGACGGACAGCCACTATGGCTACACCTTC.

This clone came up once. V usage is TRBV6-2 or TRBV6-3 and J usage is TRBJ1-1; a possible D gene is TRBD1 (5 bases). Per the germline V gene, CDR1 is MNHEY and CDR2 is SVGEGT. The CDR3 has 13 amino acids. Between the trimmed V and J ends, which lost 5 bases and 5 bases, there was a span of 12 bases. The DNA for the CDR3 is TGTGCCAGCAGTATGACAGTATCTACTGAAGCTTTCTTT. Protein sequence: CASSMTVSTEAFF.

The V gene is TRBV11-2, the J gene TRBJ1-3; D remains unclear. V lost 8 bases, J lost 0 bases, and 14 bases lay in between. Germline V gene lookup returns CDR1 SGHAT and CDR2 FQNNGV. This CDR3 has 15 residues. CDR3 sequence: CASRGSGSSGNTIYF. The CDR3 DNA follows: TGTGCCAGCCGAGGAAGCGGCAGCTCTGGAAACACCATATATTTT.

The rearrangement joins TRBV5-8 to TRBJ1-5; weak D call: TRBD1 (5 bases). Germline V CDR1 and CDR2: SGHTS, YDEGEE. CDR3 size: 13 residues. V was pared by 0 bases and J by 9 bases, with 10 bases between. Here the CDR3 DNA reads TGTGCCAGCAGCTTGGACGAAAGGGGGCCCCAGCATTTT. It codes for CASSLDERGPQHF.

This chain connects TRBV28 to TRBJ1-2; 7 nucleotides agree with TRBD1. The germline V gene has CDR1 MDHEN and CDR2 SYDVKM. V was pared by 2 bases and J by 4 bases, with 1 base of the junction left unmatched. The CDR3 is 13 amino acids. The CDR3 is CASSLGTAYGYTF. The CDR3 nucleotides read TGTGCCAGCAGTTTAGGGACAGCCTATGGCTACACCTTC.

This chain links TRBV5-1 with TRBJ2-1, with D maybe TRBD2 (6 bases). Germline CDR1 reads SGHRS; CDR2 reads YFSETQ. The CDR3 runs 15 residues. Trimming shortened V by 7 bases and J by 3 bases, and 17 bases separated the two germline ends. CDR3 nucleotides: TGCGCCAGCTCTAGGGAGGCCGGACTCTACAATGAGCAGTTCTTC. This codes for CASSREAGLYNEQFF.

V and J are TRBV13 and TRBJ2-2; TRBD2 aligns across 11 bases. V shed 4 bases and J 0 bases; nucleotides not matched to a gene: 4. Germline V CDR1 and CDR2: PRHDT, FYEKMQ (reference sequence). CDR3 size: 17 residues. CDR3 sequence: CASSSRLAGTNTGELFF. The CDR3 DNA follows: TGTGCCAGCAGCTCGAGACTAGCGGGAACGAACACCGGGGAGCTGTTTTTT.

The chain has TRBV29-1 and TRBJ2-1; 7 bases line up with TRBD2. The CDR3 extends over 15 amino acids. The V segment lost 3 bases and the J segment 3 bases; nucleotides outside the gene matches: 8. Germline V lookup: CDR1 SQVTM, CDR2 ANQGSEA. The DNA for the CDR3 is TGCAGCGTTGATCCGGAGACTAGCAACTACAATGAGCAGTTCTTC. It yields the protein CSVDPETSNYNEQFF.

V and J are TRBV3-1 (or the pseudogene TRBV3-2) and TRBJ2-1, with a possible D match to TRBD1 (5 bases). The CDR3 spans 17 residues. The V end was cut by 2 bases, the J end by 3 bases, with 17 bases between. From germline, CDR1 is LGHDT and CDR2 YNNKEL (reference sequence). The CDR3 nucleotides read TGTGCCAGCAGCCAACCAGGGTTTGGGCCGGACTACAATGAGCAGTTCTTC. Protein product: CASSQPGFGPDYNEQFF.

The V call is TRBV7-3, the J call TRBJ1-6; D is undetermined. The CDR3 has 12 residues. The germline CDR1 and CDR2 sequences are SGHTA and FQGTGA. V lost 8 bases and J lost 6, with 8 bases in between. The CDR3 DNA reads as TGTGCCAGCCGCCAAGCTAATTCACCCCTCCACTTT. The encoded protein is CASRQANSPLHF.

The chain is built from TRBV3-1 (or the pseudogene TRBV3-2) and TRBJ2-1, with TRBD2 matching 11 bases. V was pared by 0 bases and J by 3 bases, with 4 bases of the junction left unmatched. The germline CDR1 and CDR2 sequences are LGHDT and YNNKEL (reference sequence). The CDR3 runs to 17 residues. In DNA form, the CDR3 reads TGTGCCAGCAGCCAAGAATCAACTAGCGGGAGCTACAATGAGCAGTTCTTC. Translation gives CASSQESTSGSYNEQFF.

The gene calls are TRBV3-1 (or the pseudogene TRBV3-2) and TRBJ1-5; D gene uncertain. Germline CDR1 LGHDT, CDR2 YNNKEL (reference sequence). This CDR3 is built from 14 residues. V lost 3 bases and J 4 bases, leaving 10 bases between the germline ends. The CDR3 region is CASSQRSANQPQHF. The CDR3 nucleotides are TGTGCCAGCAGCCAGAGGTCAGCTAATCAGCCCCAGCATTTT.

The chain joins TRBV6-6 to TRBJ2-7; D ambiguous. The CDR3 sequence is 12 residues long. Trimming took off 6 bases at V and 3 bases at J, with 9 bases between the two ends. Germline CDR1 and CDR2: MNHNY and SVGAGI (reference sequence). The CDR3 coding sequence is TGTGCCAGCAGGCGGAGACTCTACGAGCAGTACTTC. This sequence encodes CASRRRLYEQYF.

The gene calls are TRBV20-1 and TRBJ2-7, with TRBD1 as a possible D gene (5 bases). Germline V gene data show CDR1 as DFQATT and CDR2 as SNEGSKA (reference sequence). V was shortened by 3 bases and J by 2 bases, with 17 bases between the two germline ends. The CDR3 is 15 residues long. The CDR3 DNA reads TGCAGTGCTAGTCCCCGTGCCAGGGCCACCTACGAGCAGTACTTC. Amino acids: CSASPRARATYEQYF.

This chain joins TRBV4-1 and TRBJ1-1; TRBD1 matches 11 bases. CDR1 and CDR2 from the germline V gene are MGHRA and YSYEKL. The CDR3 is 16 residues long. The J segment lost 4 bases and the V segment lost 4 bases, leaving 8 bases of the junction unmatched. The CDR3 DNA reads as TGCGCCAGCAGCCTTGTGGGACAGGGGGAGGGCACTGAAGCTTTCTTT. Protein product: CASSLVGQGEGTEAFF.

The chain uses TRBV2 and TRBJ1-2; the D gene is possibly TRBD1 (6 bases). V was trimmed by 6 bases and J by 8 bases, leaving 22 bases between them. The CDR3 extends over 15 amino acids. Germline CDR1 and CDR2: SNHLY and FYNNEI. CDR3 nucleotides: TGTGCCAGCAGGAACTCCCGGGACAACTCCGCGGGCTACACCTTC. Its protein is CASRNSRDNSAGYTF.

The V and J genes are TRBV10-1 and TRBJ2-2; 10 bases fit TRBD2. This CDR3 spans 14 amino acids. The V gene's germline CDR1 is WNHNN and CDR2 SYGVQD (reference sequence). The J segment lost 8 bases and the V segment lost 4 bases, leaving 4 bases of the junction unmatched. The CDR3 nucleotides are TGCGCCAGCAGTGTCAGCGGGGGGGATGGGGAGCTGTTTTTT. Protein product: CASSVSGGDGELFF.

The chain carries TRBV10-2 and TRBJ1-5; a weak D match, TRBD1 (6 bases). Germline CDR1 is WSHSY and CDR2 is SAAADI. Trimming pared 2 bases from V and 5 bases from J, leaving 10 bases between. The CDR3 has 14 amino acids. The CDR3 DNA follows: TGCGCCAGCAGTGAGGGACAGAGGTATCAGCCCCAGCATTTT. Its protein product is CASSEGQRYQPQHF.